The 2 T cell receptor beta chains listed next were all sequenced from one sample in a study of cytomegalovirus exposure and HLA in healthy donors. Method: immunoSEQ multiplex PCR; TCRdb's copy keeps in-frame clones and lacks some. The repertoire includes some 76,000 clones, around 94% of them detected once, and 2.1% sits in the top ten. The sample taken for sequencing was PBMCs. These receptors came from a woman younger than 35 in good health and CMV-seronegative.

This clone was observed once. The gene calls are TRBV19 and TRBJ2-7; 7 bases align to TRBD1. Per germline, CDR1 LNHDA and CDR2 SQIVND (reference sequence). This CDR3 has 15 amino acids. J lost 1 base, V lost 1 base, and 4 bases had no gene match. The CDR3 DNA is TGTGCCAGTAGTATAGCCGGCAGGGGGTCCTACGAGCAGTACTTC. Amino acid sequence: CASSIAGRGSYEQYF. The entire variable domain, with the rest obtained from reference TRBV19 and TRBJ2-7, is as follows: DGGITQSPKYLFRKEGQNVTLSCEQNLNHDAMYWYRQDPGQGLRLIYYSQIVNDFQKGDIAEGYSVSREKKESFPLTVTSAQKNPTAFYLCASSIAGRGSYEQYFGPGTRLTVT.

This chain links TRBV27 with TRBJ1-2, with TRBD1 matching 9 bases. The CDR3 spans 15 residues. CDR1 and CDR2 (germline): MNHEY, SMNVEV (reference sequence). With 4 bases clipped from V and 8 bases from J, the junction kept 11 bases outside the gene matches. CDR3 nucleotides: TGTGCCAGCAGTTCAGCCCTCGGGACAGGGTACGGCTACACCTTC. This codes for CASSSALGTGYGYTF.